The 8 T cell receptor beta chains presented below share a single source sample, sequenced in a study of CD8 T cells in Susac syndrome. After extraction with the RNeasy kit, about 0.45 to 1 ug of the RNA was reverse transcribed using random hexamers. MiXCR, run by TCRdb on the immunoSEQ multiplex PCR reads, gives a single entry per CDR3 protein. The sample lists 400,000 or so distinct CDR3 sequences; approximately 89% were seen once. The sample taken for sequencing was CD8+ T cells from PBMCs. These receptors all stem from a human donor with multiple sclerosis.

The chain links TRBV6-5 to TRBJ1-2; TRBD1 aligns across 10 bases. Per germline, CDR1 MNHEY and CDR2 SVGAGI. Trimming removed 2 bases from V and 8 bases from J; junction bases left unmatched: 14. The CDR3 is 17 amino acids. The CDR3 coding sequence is TGTGCCAGCAGTTACCAACGTGTCATCCGGGACAGGGGAGGCTACACCTTC. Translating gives CASSYQRVIRDRGGYTF.

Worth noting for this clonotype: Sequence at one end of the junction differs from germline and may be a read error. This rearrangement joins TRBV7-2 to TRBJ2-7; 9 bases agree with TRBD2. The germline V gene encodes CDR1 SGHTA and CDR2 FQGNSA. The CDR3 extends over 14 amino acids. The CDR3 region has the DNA TGTGCCAGCGTTGTAGCGGGAGCCTCCCACGAGCAGTACTTC. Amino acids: CASVVAGASHEQYF.

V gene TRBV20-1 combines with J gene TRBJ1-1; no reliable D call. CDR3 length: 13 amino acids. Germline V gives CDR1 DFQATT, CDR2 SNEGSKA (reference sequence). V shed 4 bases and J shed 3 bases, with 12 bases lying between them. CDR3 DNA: TGCAGTGCTAAAGGGAGGTTAGACACTGAAGCTTTCTTT. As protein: CSAKGRLDTEAFF.

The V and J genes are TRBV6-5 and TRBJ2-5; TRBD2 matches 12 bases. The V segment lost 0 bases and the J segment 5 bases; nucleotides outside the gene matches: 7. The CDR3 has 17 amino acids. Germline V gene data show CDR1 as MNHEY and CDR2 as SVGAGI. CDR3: CASSYSQTSGSGETQYF. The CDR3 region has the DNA TGTGCCAGCAGTTACTCCCAGACTAGCGGGAGCGGCGAGACCCAGTACTTC.

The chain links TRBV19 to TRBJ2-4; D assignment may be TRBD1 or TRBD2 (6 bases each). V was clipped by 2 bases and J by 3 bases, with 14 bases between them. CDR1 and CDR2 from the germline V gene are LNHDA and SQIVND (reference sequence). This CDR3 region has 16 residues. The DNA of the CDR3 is TGTGCCAGTAGTATACCTCCCGGAGGGGGCAAAAACATTCAGTACTTC. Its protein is CASSIPPGGGKNIQYF.

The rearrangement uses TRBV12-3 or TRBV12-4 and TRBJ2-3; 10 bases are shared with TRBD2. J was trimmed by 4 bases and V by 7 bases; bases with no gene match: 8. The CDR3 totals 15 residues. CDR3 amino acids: CASTLSGRASDTQYF. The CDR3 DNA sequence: TGTGCCAGCACCTTAAGCGGGAGGGCCTCAGATACGCAGTATTTT.

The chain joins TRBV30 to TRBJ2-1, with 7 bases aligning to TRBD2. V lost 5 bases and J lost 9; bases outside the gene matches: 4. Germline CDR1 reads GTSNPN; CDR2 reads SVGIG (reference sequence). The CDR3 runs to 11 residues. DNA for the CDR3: TGTGCCTGGGGGGAGGGTGGTGAGCAGTTCTTC. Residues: CAWGEGGEQFF.

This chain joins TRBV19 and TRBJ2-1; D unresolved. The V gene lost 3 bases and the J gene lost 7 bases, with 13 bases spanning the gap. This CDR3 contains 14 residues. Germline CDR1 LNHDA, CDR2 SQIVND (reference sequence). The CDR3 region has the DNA TGTGCCAGTAGTATGTCCCTAAATCGGAATGAGCAGTTCTTC. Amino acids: CASSMSLNRNEQFF.